Listed here are 2 T cell receptor beta chains from one sample, sequenced in a study of T cell repertoires in cytomegalovirus infection. TCRdb recomputed calls from the reads with MiXCR, one row per CDR3 protein. This table holds approximately 260,000 distinct CDR3 sequences, approximately 15% found once. Sample: CD8+ T cells from PBMCs. These receptor sequences come from a human donor in good health (CMV status not recorded). Some clones in this sample may be carry-over from other donors' samples.

The J gene is TRBJ2-7, the V gene TRBV19; a possible D gene is TRBD1 (6 bases). Germline assignment: CDR1 LNHDA and CDR2 SQIVND (reference sequence). The CDR3 is made up of 13 amino acids. Trimming cost V 4 bases and J 3 bases, with 10 bases left between them. CDR3 in DNA: TGTGCCAGTAGTACAGACAGGATCTACGAGCAGTACTTC. It yields the protein CASSTDRIYEQYF.

This clonotype has at least ten counts. The chain carries TRBV7-8 and TRBJ2-3, with no clear D. Trimming shortened V by 5 bases and J by 5 bases, and 11 bases separated the two germline ends. This CDR3 region has 13 residues. Germline V lookup: CDR1 SGHVS, CDR2 FQNEAQ. CDR3 nucleotide sequence: TGTGCCAGCAGCCGATTCGAACGAGATACGCAGTATTTT. Translation gives CASSRFERDTQYF.